The 31 T cell receptor beta chains below were found in one sample sequenced in a study of T cell repertoires in cytomegalovirus infection. MiXCR, run by TCRdb on the reads, gives a single entry per CDR3 protein. Among about 920,000 distinct CDR3 sequences listed, around 30% were seen once. The antigens these receptors bind are not known. This specimen consisted of cultured CD8+ T cells from PBMCs, obtained from culture after CMV antigen stimulation. Receptors were obtained from a human donor in good health (CMV status not recorded). Some clones in this sample may be carry-over from other donors' samples.

The chain employs TRBV9 and TRBJ2-7; 7 bases are a match to TRBD2. V dropped 4 bases and J dropped 0; count of bases not matched to a gene: 4. The CDR3 covers 14 residues. From germline, CDR1 is SGDLS and CDR2 YYNGEE. CDR3 sequence: CASSPRGDSYEQYV. Here the CDR3 DNA reads TGTGCCAGCAGCCCCCGGGGGGACTCCTACGAGCAGTACGTC.

The rearrangement links TRBV6-1 to TRBJ2-5, with 7 bases matching TRBD1. CDR1 is MNHNS and CDR2 is SASEGT in the germline V gene. This CDR3 spans 14 amino acids. The junction had 2 bases not matched to a gene; V was cut back by 2 bases and J by 2 bases. The CDR3 DNA reads TGTGCCAGCAGTGAATGGGACAGACAAGAGACCCAGTACTTC. It yields the protein CASSEWDRQETQYF.

J is TRBJ2-3 and V is TRBV5-6; 8 positions agree with TRBD2. Germline CDR1 and CDR2: SGHDT and YYEEEE. The CDR3 spans 16 residues. The ends lost 0 bases at V and 5 bases at J; junction bases unmatched: 8. Here the CDR3 reads CASSLGSGGGGDTQYF. The CDR3 region has the DNA TGTGCCAGCAGCTTGGGGAGCGGGGGCGGTGGAGATACGCAGTATTTT.

The chain carries TRBV6-2 or TRBV6-3 and TRBJ2-7; TRBD1 matches 7 bases. The CDR3 is 15 residues long. CDR1 MNHEY and CDR2 SVGEGT come from the germline V gene. V was pared by 4 bases and J by 3 bases, with 9 bases of the junction left unmatched. The chain's CDR3 is CASSFLPGQHYEQYV. The CDR3 DNA reads TGTGCCAGCAGTTTCCTCCCGGGACAGCACTACGAGCAGTACGTC.

This clonotype was counted only a few times. The chain carries TRBV27 and TRBJ2-1, with D hard to call. CDR3 length: 13 residues. Germline CDR1 and CDR2: MNHEY and SMNVEV (reference sequence). V lost 0 bases to trimming and J lost 7 bases, with 7 bases between them. CDR3 sequence: CASSLSTGNEQFF. The CDR3 region has the DNA TGTGCCAGCAGTTTATCGACGGGTAATGAGCAGTTCTTC.

This clonotype was found a few times. The chain links TRBV10-3 to TRBJ1-5; 7 nucleotides align to TRBD1. Per germline, CDR1 ENHRY and CDR2 SYGVKD. J was trimmed by 0 bases and V by 7 bases; bases with no gene match: 15. The CDR3 is 18 amino acids. CDR3 bases: TGTGCCATCAAGGTCCGGGACAGTCAGAGCTATAGCAATCAGCCCCAGCATTTT. Translated: CAIKVRDSQSYSNQPQHF.

The J gene is TRBJ2-3, the V gene TRBV12-3 or TRBV12-4; tentatively, D is TRBD2 (5 bases). This CDR3 is built from 17 residues. The V gene lost 4 bases and the J gene lost 2 bases, with 19 bases spanning the gap. The CDR3 loop reads CASSSPDYPEPTDTQYF. CDR3 bases: TGTGCCAGCAGTTCCCCTGACTACCCCGAGCCCACAGATACGCAGTATTTT.

The chain links TRBV4-2 to TRBJ1-3; no clear D. V lost 0 bases, J lost 0 bases, and 12 bases lay in between. The CDR3 runs 17 residues. Looked up from germline, CDR1 is LGHNA and CDR2 is YNFKEQ. CDR3 in DNA: TGTGCCAGCAGCCAAGAACCCCTCGTAGACTCTGGAAACACCATATATTTT. Its translation is CASSQEPLVDSGNTIYF.

This clonotype occurred many times. V gene TRBV19 combines with J gene TRBJ1-1; D gene unclear. CDR3 length equals 14 residues. The germline V and J ends were trimmed by 6 bases and 0 bases, with 11 bases remaining between them. Germline lookup yields CDR1 LNHDA and CDR2 SQIVND (reference sequence). CDR3 loop: CASSPRTVNTEAFF. As DNA, the CDR3 is TGTGCCAGTAGCCCCCGTACGGTGAACACTGAAGCTTTCTTT.

This clonotype was found a few times. The chain recombines TRBV5-6 with TRBJ2-1, with 8 nucleotides matching TRBD2. This CDR3 is 14 amino acids long. Germline CDR1 SGHDT, CDR2 YYEEEE. J was trimmed by 7 bases and V by 4 bases; bases with no gene match: 7. As DNA, the CDR3 is TGTGCCAGCAGCCTCCGGGGGGGGATAAATGAGCAGTTCTTC. Protein product: CASSLRGGINEQFF.

This clonotype was seen ten or more times. This CDR3 reads CASGLDRVKTEAFF. The DNA of the CDR3 is TGTGCCAGCGGCCTGGACAGGGTTAAGACTGAAGCTTTCTTT. V usage is TRBV7-2 and J usage is TRBJ1-1, with TRBD1 matching 8 bases. With V trimmed by 8 bases and J by 5 bases, 10 bases remained unmatched. The CDR3 totals 14 residues. Germline values: CDR1 SGHTA, CDR2 FQGNSA.

Remarks on this clonotype: A much larger clone differs from this one at a single base, so this may be a read error. The chain uses TRBV7-8 and TRBJ2-1; a weak D match, TRBD1 (7 bases). The CDR3 has 16 amino acids. Germline V gives CDR1 SGHVS, CDR2 FQNEAQ. CDR3: CASSLSSGGYYHEQFF. CDR3 DNA sequence: TGTGCCAGCAGCTTGAGTTCAGGGGGGTACTACCATGAGCAGTTCTTC.

The DNA of the CDR3 is TGTGCCAGCAGCTCACGGCCCGCCGGAGGGGTGGAGACCCAGTACTTC. This translates into CASSSRPAGGVETQYF. The chain employs TRBV7-9 and TRBJ2-5, with D perhaps matching TRBD2 (6 bases). Germline CDR1 reads SEHNR; CDR2 reads FQNEAQ (reference sequence). Trimming took 4 bases from V and 5 from J, leaving 20 bases between them. The CDR3 extends over 16 amino acids.

This clonotype was seen a handful of times. The chain joins TRBV4-3 to TRBJ2-7, with D hard to call. The CDR3 runs 14 residues. Germline lookup yields CDR1 LGHNA and CDR2 YSLEER. V was pared by 1 base and J by 7 bases, with 14 bases between. In DNA, the CDR3 is TGCGCCAGCAGCCAAGGCCCCGGCAATGTAGAGCAGTACTTC. Residues: CASSQGPGNVEQYF.

About this clonotype itself: Its ends do not fully match the called genes, so a read error is possible. The gene calls are TRBV6-8 and TRBJ1-5; D possibly corresponds to TRBD1 (5 bases). Germline V gene lookup returns CDR1 MNHGY and CDR2 SAAAGT. This CDR3 is built from 14 residues. The DNA of the CDR3 is TGTGCCAACAGTTACCCGGGACCCAATCAGCCCCAGCATTTT. It translates to CANSYPGPNQPQHF.

This rearrangement joins TRBV12-3 or TRBV12-4 to TRBJ2-6; TRBD1 matches 10 bases. The V and J ends lost 5 bases and 4 bases, in that order; junction bases with no gene match: 11. This CDR3 has 18 amino acids. CDR3 sequence reads: CASSTSSGTGDGANVLTF. The CDR3 bases are TGTGCCAGCAGTACCTCCTCCGGGACAGGGGACGGGGCCAACGTCCTGACTTTC.

The gene calls are TRBV14 and TRBJ1-3; D remains unclear. Between the trimmed V and J ends, which lost 0 bases and 0 bases, there was a span of 6 bases. This CDR3 contains 15 residues. Per the germline V gene, CDR1 is SGHDN and CDR2 is FVKESK. The CDR3 DNA sequence: TGTGCCAGCAGCCAAGACAGTAACTCTGGAAACACCATATATTTT. This gives the protein CASSQDSNSGNTIYF.

The V gene is TRBV5-1, the J gene TRBJ2-1, with 11 nucleotides matching TRBD2. The CDR3 has 18 amino acids. Germline lookup yields CDR1 SGHRS and CDR2 YFSETQ. J gave up 2 bases and V 2 bases, and 9 bases lay outside the gene matches. CDR3 nucleotide sequence: TGCGCCAGCAGCTTAGGTAGCGGGGGGGCCGGCCCCTACAATGAGCAGTTCTTC. As protein: CASSLGSGGAGPYNEQFF.

In this sample, this clonotype turned up a few times. Germline and junction disagree at one end, which may indicate a read error. The J gene is TRBJ1-1, the V gene TRBV13, with a possible D match to TRBD1 (5 bases). The CDR3 has 13 residues. CDR1 is PRHDT and CDR2 is FYEKMQ in the germline V gene (reference sequence). The CDR3 DNA is TGTGCCAGCAGCTCCTGGGGGAACGCTGAAGCTTTCTTT. Translating it yields CASSSWGNAEAFF. The full variable domain, its missing parts supplied by reference TRBV13 and TRBJ1-1, is AAGVIQSPRHLIKEKRETATLKCYPIPRHDTVYWYQQGPGQDPQFLISFYEKMQSDKGSIPDRFSAQQFSDYHSELNMSSLELGDSALYFCASSSWGNAEAFFGQGTRLTVV.

In its sample, this clonotype was seen a few times. This chain uses TRBV19 with TRBJ1-5; D is ambiguous. V was clipped by 5 bases and J by 5 bases, with 13 bases between them. CDR3 length equals 14 residues. Germline values: CDR1 LNHDA, CDR2 SQIVND (reference sequence). CDR3 sequence: CASSPTASYQPQHF. CDR3 DNA sequence: TGTGCCAGTAGTCCGACCGCGAGCTATCAGCCCCAGCATTTT.

A word on this clonotype: The junction does not match germline at one end; this may be a read error. The V call is TRBV12-3 or TRBV12-4, the J call TRBJ2-1; D remains ambiguous. The CDR3 is 12 amino acids. The CDR3, as DNA: TGTGCCAGCAGCCCCGGACGGCTACTCTTCGCCTTC. It codes for CASSPGRLLFAF.

This clonotype occurred many times. The chain links TRBV7-3 to TRBJ2-1; TRBD2 matches 7 bases. The V gene's germline CDR1 is SGHTA and CDR2 FQGTGA. The junction had 5 bases not matched to a gene; V was cut back by 2 bases and J by 4 bases. The CDR3 consists of 15 residues. DNA of the CDR3: TGTGCCAGCAGCTTACTGGGGGGGGAGTACAATGAGCAGTTCTTC. Its translation: CASSLLGGEYNEQFF. Full variable domain (rest looked up from reference TRBV7-3 and TRBJ2-1): GAGVSQTPSNKVTEKGKYVELRCDPISGHTALYWYRQSLGQGPEFLIYFQGTGAADDSGLPNDRFFAVRPEGSVSTLKIQRTERGDSAVYLCASSLLGGEYNEQFFGPGTRLTVL.

This clonotype was found many times. This chain uses TRBV7-9 with TRBJ2-7, with TRBD1 matching 7 bases. From germline, CDR1 is SEHNR and CDR2 FQNEAQ (reference sequence). This CDR3 spans 13 amino acids. Trimming removed 5 bases from V and 3 bases from J; junction bases left unmatched: 4. The CDR3 spells CASSIGTVYEQYV. The CDR3 nucleotides read TGTGCCAGCAGCATTGGGACAGTCTACGAGCAGTACGTC.

The J gene is TRBJ2-2, the V gene TRBV19; perhaps TRBD1 as D (6 bases). V gave up 5 bases and J gave up 10 bases, with 20 bases separating them. Germline V gene sequence: CDR1 LNHDA, CDR2 SQIVND (reference sequence). This CDR3 is built from 15 residues. CDR3 amino acids: CASSPRAGDPAELFF. In DNA form, the CDR3 reads TGTGCCAGTAGTCCCCGGGCAGGGGACCCCGCGGAGCTGTTTTTT.

The chain links TRBV11-1 to TRBJ1-4; a weak D match, TRBD1 (5 bases). The V end was cut by 3 bases, the J end by 5 bases, with 13 bases between. From germline, CDR1 is SGHAT and CDR2 FQDESV (reference sequence). The CDR3 runs to 15 residues. The CDR3 DNA sequence: TGTGCCAGCAGCTTCTCCAGGGTGACCAATGAAAAACTGTTTTTT. This gives the protein CASSFSRVTNEKLFF. The full variable domain, in which reference TRBV11-1 and TRBJ1-4 provide the parts outside the CDR3, is EAEVAQSPRYKITEKSQAVAFWCDPISGHATLYWYRQILGQGPELLVQFQDESVVDDSQLPKDRFSAERLKGVDSTLKIQPAELGDSAMYLCASSFSRVTNEKLFFGSGTQLSVL.

V usage is TRBV15 and J usage is TRBJ2-7; possibly TRBD1 for D (6 bases). Germline loops: CDR1 LNHNV, CDR2 YYDKDF (reference sequence). The CDR3 contains 14 residues. V lost 5 bases, J lost 2 bases, and 13 bases lay in between. The CDR3 DNA reads as TGTGCCACCAGCCCAGGGGCTGAAGCCTACGAGCAGTACTTC. It is translated as CATSPGAEAYEQYF.

The chain is built from TRBV19 and TRBJ1-5; 10 positions agree with TRBD1. Trimming removed 7 bases from V and 2 bases from J; junction bases left unmatched: 11. CDR3 size: 17 residues. Germline-derived CDR1 and CDR2 are LNHDA and SQIVND (reference sequence). The DNA for the CDR3 is TGTGCCAGTAATAGGGACAGGGGAGGTGCGGGCAATCAGCCCCAGCATTTT. Translated, it gives CASNRDRGGAGNQPQHF.

This clonotype showed up many times. This CDR3 is CASSLEAVLRPKNIQYF. The CDR3 nucleotides are TGTGCCAGCAGCTTAGAGGCGGTATTGAGACCTAAAAACATTCAGTACTTC. The chain uses TRBV7-8 and TRBJ2-4; D remains unclear. This CDR3 comprises 17 residues. Germline CDR1 and CDR2: SGHVS and FQNEAQ. The V gene lost 1 base and the J gene lost 4 bases, with 17 bases spanning the gap.

This clonotype was detected many times. This chain uses TRBV7-2 with TRBJ1-5, with TRBD1 identical over 7 bases. J gave up 2 bases and V 1 base, and 11 bases lay outside the gene matches. Germline V gene lookup returns CDR1 SGHTA and CDR2 FQGNSA. The CDR3 contains 18 residues. The CDR3 DNA is TGTGCCAGCAGCTTAGGACCCACAGGGGCAATGGGCAATCAGCCCCAGCATTTT. It is translated as CASSLGPTGAMGNQPQHF.

This clonotype was detected only once. This sequence joins TRBV12-3 or TRBV12-4 and TRBJ1-6; D is undetermined. V lost 6 bases to trimming and J lost 14 bases, with 17 bases between them. CDR3 size: 13 residues. The CDR3 is CASSPPGGSTLHF. CDR3 nucleotide sequence: TGTGCCAGCAGCCCCCCGGGAGGTAGTACCCTCCACTTT.

The chain carries TRBV12-3 or TRBV12-4 and TRBJ2-1; 8 positions agree with TRBD2. V trimming: 1 base; J trimming: 3 bases; junction bases outside the gene matches: 2. This CDR3 has 15 residues. CDR3 in DNA: TGTGCCAGCAGTTTAGAACTAGCGGACTACAATGAGCAGTTCTTC. Residues: CASSLELADYNEQFF.